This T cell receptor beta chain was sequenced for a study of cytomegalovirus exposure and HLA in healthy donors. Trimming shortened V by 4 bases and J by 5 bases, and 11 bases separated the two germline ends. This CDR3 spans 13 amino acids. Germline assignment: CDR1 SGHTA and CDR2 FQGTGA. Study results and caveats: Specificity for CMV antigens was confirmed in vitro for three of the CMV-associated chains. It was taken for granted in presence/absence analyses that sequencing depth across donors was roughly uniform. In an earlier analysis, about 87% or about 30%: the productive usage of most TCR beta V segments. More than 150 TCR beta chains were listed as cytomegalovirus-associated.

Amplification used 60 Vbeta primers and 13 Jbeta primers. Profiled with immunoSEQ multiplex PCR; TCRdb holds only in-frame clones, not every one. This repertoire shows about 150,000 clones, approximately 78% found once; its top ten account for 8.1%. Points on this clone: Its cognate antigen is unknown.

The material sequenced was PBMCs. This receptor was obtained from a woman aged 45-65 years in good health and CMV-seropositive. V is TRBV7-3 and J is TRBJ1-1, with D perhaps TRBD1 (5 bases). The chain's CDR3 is CASSSAGETEAFF. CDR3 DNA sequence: TGTGCCAGCAGCTCTGCGGGGGAGACTGAAGCTTTCTTT.